This is a list of T cell receptor beta chains from one sample in a study of blood T cell repertoires in COVID-19. TCRdb's copy holds only in-frame clones and misses some; the assay was immunoSEQ multiplex PCR. Here the sample spans 45,000 to 50,000 clones, under 85% being singletons. Sequenced: peripheral blood. Receptor source: a man aged 55 to 70 with active COVID-19. The CDR3 runs from the conserved cysteine through the conserved F or W. D genes are given only for firm matches. Only some rows state a clone size, as once, few, many or a class for expanded clones.

TRBD2,TRBJ2-1,TRBV7-2,NA,CASSLVWRTRGNNEQFF,TGTGCCAGCAGCTTAGTCTGGAGGACTAGGGGAAACAATGAGCAGTTCTTC
TRBD1,TRBJ1-1,TRBV9,NA,CASSALPGQGRGTEAFF,TGTGCCAGCAGCGCTCTCCCGGGACAGGGGCGAGGAACTGAAGCTTTCTTT
NA,TRBJ1-6,TRBV28,NA,CASSSGRGLSSPLHF,TGTGCCAGCAGTTCAGGGCGAGGCCTTAGTTCACCCCTCCACTTT
TRBD1,TRBJ1-2,TRBV5-1,NA,CASSFSHRGEVYTF,TGCGCCAGCAGCTTTTCTCACAGGGGTGAGGTCTACACCTTC
NA,TRBJ2-5,TRBV7-3,NA,CASSLRRGETQYF,TGTGCCAGCAGCTTACGGAGGGGAGAGACCCAGTACTTC
NA,TRBJ2-7,TRBV4-3,NA,CASSQGDGGSYEQYF,TGCGCCAGCAGCCAAGGGGACGGGGGATCCTACGAGCAGTACTTC
TRBD2,TRBJ2-7,TRBV18,NA,CASSPGTSGSAGGQYF,TGTGCCAGCTCACCGGGGACTAGCGGGAGCGCCGGGGGGCAGTACTTC
NA,TRBJ2-1,TRBV24-1,NA,CAAGQNNEQFF,TGTGCCGCCGGACAGAACAATGAGCAGTTCTTC
NA,TRBJ1-1,TRBV7-2,once,CASSADLGRTEAFF,TGTGCCAGCAGCGCCGACCTTGGGCGCACTGAAGCTTTCTTT
TRBD2,TRBJ2-4,TRBV27,NA,CASSPGLAGALAKNIQYF,TGTGCCAGCAGTCCAGGACTAGCGGGAGCCCTAGCCAAAAACATTCAGTACTTC
TRBD2,TRBJ2-1,TRBV7-2,NA,CASSYGLAGEVEQFF,TGTGCCAGCAGCTACGGACTAGCGGGAGAGGTGGAGCAGTTCTTC
TRBD2,TRBJ2-3,TRBV5-4,NA,CASSGTSGSLVDTQYF,TGTGCCAGCAGTGGGACTAGCGGGAGCCTGGTAGATACGCAGTATTTT
NA,TRBJ2-7,TRBV5-1,NA,CASSGLAGEGYEQYF,TGCGCCAGCAGCGGCTTGGCGGGCGAGGGCTACGAGCAGTACTTC
NA,TRBJ2-1,TRBV4-2,NA,CASSQDGLAYNEQFF,TGTGCCAGCAGCCAAGATGGGTTAGCGTACAATGAGCAGTTCTTC
TRBD1,TRBJ2-3,TRBV7-2,NA,CASKDRGPSDTQYF,TGTGCCAGTAAAGACAGGGGGCCGTCAGATACGCAGTATTTT